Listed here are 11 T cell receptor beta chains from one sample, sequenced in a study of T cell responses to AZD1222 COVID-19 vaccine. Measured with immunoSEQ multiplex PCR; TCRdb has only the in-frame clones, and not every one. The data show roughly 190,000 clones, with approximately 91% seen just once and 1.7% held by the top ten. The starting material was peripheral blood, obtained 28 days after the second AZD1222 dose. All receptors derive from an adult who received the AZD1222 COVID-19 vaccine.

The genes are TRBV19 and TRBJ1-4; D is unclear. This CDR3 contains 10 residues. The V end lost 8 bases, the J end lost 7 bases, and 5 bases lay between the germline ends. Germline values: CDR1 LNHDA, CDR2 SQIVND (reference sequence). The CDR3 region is CASGREKLFF. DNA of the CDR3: TGTGCCAGTGGCCGTGAAAAACTGTTTTTT.

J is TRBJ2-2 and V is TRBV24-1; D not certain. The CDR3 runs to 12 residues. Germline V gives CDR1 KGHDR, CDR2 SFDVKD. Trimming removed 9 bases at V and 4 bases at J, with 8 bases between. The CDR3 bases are TGTGCCACCTCTCTGCCCACCGGGGAGCTGTTTTTT. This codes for CATSLPTGELFF.

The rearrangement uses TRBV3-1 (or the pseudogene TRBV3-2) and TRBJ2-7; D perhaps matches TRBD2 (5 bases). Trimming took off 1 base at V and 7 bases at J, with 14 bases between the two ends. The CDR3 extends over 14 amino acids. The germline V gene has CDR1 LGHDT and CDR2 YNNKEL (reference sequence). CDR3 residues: CASSQGTSANEQYF. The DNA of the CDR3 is TGTGCCAGCAGCCAAGGGACTTCAGCGAATGAGCAGTACTTC.

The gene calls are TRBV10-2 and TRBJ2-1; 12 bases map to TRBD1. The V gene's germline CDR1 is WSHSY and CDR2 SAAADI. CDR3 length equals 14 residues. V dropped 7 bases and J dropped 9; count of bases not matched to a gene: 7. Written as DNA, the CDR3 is TGCGCCAGCACTAGGGACAGGGGGCGGGGTGAGCAGTTCTTC. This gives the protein CASTRDRGRGEQFF.

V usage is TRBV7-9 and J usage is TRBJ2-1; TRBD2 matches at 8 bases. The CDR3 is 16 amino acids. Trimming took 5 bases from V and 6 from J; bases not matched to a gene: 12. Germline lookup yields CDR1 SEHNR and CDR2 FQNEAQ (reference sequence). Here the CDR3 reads CASSHRPAGDRNEQFF. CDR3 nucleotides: TGTGCCAGCAGCCACCGACCAGCGGGAGATCGCAATGAGCAGTTCTTC.

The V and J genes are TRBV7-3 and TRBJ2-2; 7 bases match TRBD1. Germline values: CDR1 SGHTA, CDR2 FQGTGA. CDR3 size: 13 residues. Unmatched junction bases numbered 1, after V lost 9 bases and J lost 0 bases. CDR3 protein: CASRGPNTGELFF. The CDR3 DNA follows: TGTGCCAGTAGGGGGCCGAACACCGGGGAGCTGTTTTTT.

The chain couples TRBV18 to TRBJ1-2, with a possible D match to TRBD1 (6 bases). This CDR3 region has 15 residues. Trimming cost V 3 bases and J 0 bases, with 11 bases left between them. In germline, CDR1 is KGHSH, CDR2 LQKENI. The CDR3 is CASSPNTGTNYGYTF. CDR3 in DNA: TGTGCCAGCTCACCTAATACAGGGACTAACTATGGCTACACCTTC.

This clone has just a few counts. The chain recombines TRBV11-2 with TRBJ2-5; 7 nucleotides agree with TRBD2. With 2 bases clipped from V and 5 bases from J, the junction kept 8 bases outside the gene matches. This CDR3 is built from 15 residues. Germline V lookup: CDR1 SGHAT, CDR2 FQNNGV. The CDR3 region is CASSLIGRVKETQYF. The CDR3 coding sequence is TGTGCCAGCAGCTTAATAGGGAGGGTCAAGGAGACCCAGTACTTC.

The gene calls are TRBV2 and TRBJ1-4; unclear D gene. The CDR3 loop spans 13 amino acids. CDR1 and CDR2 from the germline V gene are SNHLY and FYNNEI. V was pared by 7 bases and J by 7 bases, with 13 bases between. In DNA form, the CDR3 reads TGTGCCAGCAATCGCCGCCTCCGTGAAAAACTGTTTTTT. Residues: CASNRRLREKLFF.

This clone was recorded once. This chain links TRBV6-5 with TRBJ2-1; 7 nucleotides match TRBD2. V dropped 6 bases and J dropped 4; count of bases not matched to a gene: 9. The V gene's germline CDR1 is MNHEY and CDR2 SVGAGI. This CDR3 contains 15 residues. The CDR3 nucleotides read TGTGCCAGCAGCCACTGGGGAGCGGGGTACAATGAGCAGTTCTTC. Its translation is CASSHWGAGYNEQFF.

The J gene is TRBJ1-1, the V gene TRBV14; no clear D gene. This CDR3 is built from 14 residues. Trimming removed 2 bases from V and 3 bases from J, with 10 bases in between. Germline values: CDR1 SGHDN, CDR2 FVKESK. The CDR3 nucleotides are TGTGCCAGCAGCCAACCTGGACTTTACACTGAAGCTTTCTTT. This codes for CASSQPGLYTEAFF.